This paragraph covers one TCR beta chain sequence. Its antigen remains unknown. TCRdb's copy holds only in-frame clones and misses some; the assay was immunoSEQ multiplex PCR. The sample shows roughly 80,000 clones, roughly 87% of them seen only once. Looked up from germline, CDR1 is SNHLY and CDR2 is FYNNEI. V shed 6 bases, J shed 8 bases, and the junction held 5 bases outside the gene matches. The CDR3 has 13 residues. The sample belongs to a study of OX40 agonist ivuxolimab in advanced cancers. On the study more broadly: Those enrolled were approximately 87% male, with a mean age of around 60 years and ages from about 20 to 80. Study results and limitations: Researchers did not determine the expanded peripheral T cells' antigen specificity.

The receptor's source is an adult with an advanced solid tumor such as melanoma, head and neck, liver or kidney cancer. The source material was CD4+ or CD8+ T cells sorted from blood, sampled in a trial of the OX40 agonist ivuxolimab. The chain employs TRBV2 and TRBJ1-2, with 11 bases lining up with TRBD1. The CDR3 sequence: CASRGQGAEGYTF. CDR3 nucleotides: TGTGCCAGCAGAGGACAGGGGGCGGAGGGCTACACCTTC.